The 21 T cell receptor beta chains below come from one sample, sequenced in a study of blood T cell repertoires in COVID-19. The protocol was immunoSEQ multiplex PCR, while the TCRdb copy is restricted to in-frame clones and leaves out a portion. The sample yields about 170,000 clones, 83% seen once. Input material: PBMCs or T cells enriched from blood (not recorded which). Receptors were obtained from a woman aged 50 to 65 in a cohort exposed to, infected with or recovered from COVID-19 (not recorded which).

The chain uses TRBV6-2 or TRBV6-3 and TRBJ1-3; D remains unclear. CDR1 and CDR2 from the germline V gene are MNHEY and SVGEGT. This CDR3 region has 14 residues. V lost 4 bases to trimming and J lost 9 bases, with 16 bases between them. The CDR3 DNA follows: TGTGCCAGCAGTTTATCTAGAACCTCTAGCACCATATATTTT. Residues: CASSLSRTSSTIYF.

This clone appeared once. The chain joins TRBV18 to TRBJ2-3, with 10 positions matching TRBD1. The germline gives CDR1 KGHSH, CDR2 LQKENI. V shed 4 bases, J shed 8 bases, and the junction held 12 bases outside the gene matches. The CDR3 totals 16 residues. As DNA, the CDR3 is TGTGCCAGCTCACTCTCCAGGGACAGGGGATTGGGTACGCAGTATTTT. This codes for CASSLSRDRGLGTQYF.

The rearrangement links TRBV5-1 to TRBJ1-3; no definite D call. Trimming stripped 6 bases from V and 0 bases from J, with 16 bases between. The germline V gene encodes CDR1 SGHRS and CDR2 YFSETQ. This CDR3 comprises 16 residues. The CDR3 coding sequence is TGCGCCAGCACCGAGGGAGGGTCCAACTCTGGAAACACCATATATTTT. It is translated as CASTEGGSNSGNTIYF.

The chain couples TRBV7-2 to TRBJ2-7, with D perhaps matching TRBD1 (5 bases). Trimming stripped 1 base from V and 5 bases from J, with 18 bases between. The V gene's germline CDR1 is SGHTA and CDR2 FQGNSA. The CDR3 runs to 16 residues. The CDR3 loop is CASSLVSRALGDEQYF. The DNA of the CDR3 is TGTGCCAGCAGCTTAGTATCCAGGGCCCTAGGGGACGAGCAGTACTTC.

There are a few counts of this clone. The genes are TRBV2 and TRBJ2-5, with D possibly TRBD2 on 5 matching bases. Germline V CDR1 and CDR2: SNHLY, FYNNEI. The CDR3 extends over 14 amino acids. Trimming removed 6 bases at V and 7 bases at J, with 18 bases between. The CDR3 bases are TGTGCCAGCAGGAGGACTGGGAAAGTGTGGACCCAGTACTTC. Translation: CASRRTGKVWTQYF.

This clone appeared a few times. CDR3: CASSSVRGIDYGYTF. In DNA, the CDR3 is TGTGCCAGCAGCTCCGTACGGGGGATAGACTATGGCTACACCTTC. This rearrangement joins TRBV7-9 to TRBJ1-2; possible D gene TRBD1, 5 bases. The ends were cut back, 4 bases at V and 3 bases at J, with 15 bases in the middle. The CDR3 totals 15 residues. The V gene's germline CDR1 is SEHNR and CDR2 FQNEAQ (reference sequence).

The table lists this clone with a count of one. The V gene is TRBV28, the J gene TRBJ2-1; 9 bases match TRBD2. The CDR3 runs 15 residues. Germline CDR1 reads MDHEN; CDR2 reads SYDVKM. The J segment lost 8 bases and the V segment lost 6 bases, leaving 11 bases of the junction unmatched. The CDR3 spells CASRLLLAGSDEQFF. The CDR3, as DNA: TGTGCCAGCAGGCTCCTTCTAGCGGGATCGGATGAGCAGTTCTTC. Using reference TRBV28 and TRBJ2-1 for the parts outside the CDR3, the full variable domain is DVKVTQSSRYLVKRTGEKVFLECVQDMDHENMFWYRQDPGLGLRLIYFSYDVKMKEKGDIPEGYSVSREKKERFSLILESASTNQTSMYLCASRLLLAGSDEQFFGPGTRLTVL.

J is TRBJ1-4 and V is TRBV9; 7 bases map to TRBD1. Germline V gene sequence: CDR1 SGDLS, CDR2 YYNGEE. The length of the CDR3 is 14 residues. Trimming removed 4 bases from V and 6 bases from J; junction bases left unmatched: 6. CDR3 in amino acids: CASSRDRVDEKLFF. The CDR3, as DNA: TGTGCCAGCAGCAGAGACAGGGTTGATGAAAAACTGTTTTTT.

The gene calls are TRBV5-1 and TRBJ2-3, with TRBD1 matching 7 bases. CDR1 is SGHRS and CDR2 is YFSETQ in the germline V gene. There are 15 residues in the CDR3. The V and J ends lost 2 bases and 2 bases, in that order; junction bases with no gene match: 5. The CDR3 DNA sequence: TGCGCCAGCAGCTTCCTCAGGGGGACCACAGATACGCAGTATTTT. Amino acids: CASSFLRGTTDTQYF.

This chain links TRBV7-2 with TRBJ2-3, with D maybe TRBD2 (5 bases). The germline CDR1 and CDR2 sequences are SGHTA and FQGNSA. Trimming pared 0 bases from V and 3 bases from J, leaving 13 bases between. CDR3 length: 16 residues. Written as DNA, the CDR3 is TGTGCCAGCAGCTTAGCGGGTCCAACGGGGACAGATACGCAGTATTTT. Protein sequence: CASSLAGPTGTDTQYF.

The rearrangement links TRBV29-1 to TRBJ2-7; a weak D match, TRBD1 (5 bases). V was trimmed by 5 bases and J by 5 bases, leaving 16 bases between them. The CDR3 runs to 13 residues. The germline V gene encodes CDR1 SQVTM and CDR2 ANQGSEA. The CDR3 coding sequence is TGCAGCGTTAGTTTGGACACTGGGGACGAGCAGTACTTC. Its translation: CSVSLDTGDEQYF.

The chain couples TRBV9 to TRBJ2-2; 10 bases align to TRBD2. CDR3 length: 16 amino acids. V lost 4 bases to trimming and J lost 5 bases; unmatched junction nucleotides: 8. CDR1 is SGDLS, CDR2 YYNGEE, per germline. The CDR3: CASSFQAGGPTGELFF. In DNA, the CDR3 is TGTGCCAGCAGCTTCCAAGCGGGGGGGCCGACCGGGGAGCTGTTTTTT. The full variable domain, rest sourced from reference TRBV9 and TRBJ2-2, is DSGVTQTPKHLITATGQRVTLRCSPRSGDLSVYWYQQSLDQGLQFLIQYYNGEERAKGNILERFSAQQFPDLHSELNLSSLELGDSALYFCASSFQAGGPTGELFFGEGSRLTVL.

This clone was seen just once. This sequence joins TRBV7-9 and TRBJ1-1; D is perhaps TRBD1 (5 bases). Germline-derived CDR1 and CDR2 are SEHNR and FQNEAQ (reference sequence). With 5 bases removed from V and 10 bases from J, the gap between germline ends came to 17 bases. The CDR3 is made up of 13 amino acids. The CDR3 is CASSPLEGPIAFF. The DNA for the CDR3 is TGTGCCAGCAGCCCCCTGGAGGGGCCTATAGCTTTCTTT.

The V gene is TRBV29-1, the J gene TRBJ2-7, with 10 bases fitting TRBD1. In germline, CDR1 is SQVTM, CDR2 ANQGSEA. The trim removed 6 bases at V and 2 bases at J, leaving 7 bases unmatched. This CDR3 is built from 14 residues. CDR3 DNA: TGCAGCGTGGGTGGGACAGGGGAAACCTACGAGCAGTACTTC. Its protein product is CSVGGTGETYEQYF.

The chain uses TRBV5-1 and TRBJ1-2; 7 nucleotides match TRBD1. Germline V gene lookup returns CDR1 SGHRS and CDR2 YFSETQ. This CDR3 contains 13 residues. Losses at the gene ends were 4 bases for V and 8 bases for J; bases not matched to a gene: 8. CDR3 region: CASSRTGDGGYTF. The CDR3, as DNA: TGCGCCAGCAGCCGGACAGGCGACGGAGGCTACACCTTC.

This clone was observed once. V is TRBV10-2 and J is TRBJ1-1, with D maybe TRBD1 (5 bases). From germline, CDR1 is WSHSY and CDR2 SAAADI. The V and J ends lost 6 bases and 1 base respectively, with 9 bases between them. This CDR3 spans 13 amino acids. In DNA form, the CDR3 reads TGCGCCAGCAGACCCGACAGGAACACTGAAGCTTTCTTT. Its translation: CASRPDRNTEAFF.

The chain has TRBV29-1 and TRBJ1-1, with TRBD1 identical over 7 bases. The CDR3 has 17 amino acids. Germline values: CDR1 SQVTM, CDR2 ANQGSEA. J was trimmed by 0 bases and V by 6 bases; bases with no gene match: 16. The CDR3 DNA sequence: TGCAGCGTCCTAGTCCCGGGACAGAACTATATGAACACTGAAGCTTTCTTT. Protein: CSVLVPGQNYMNTEAFF.

The V and J genes are TRBV28 and TRBJ1-5; D perhaps matches TRBD1 (6 bases). The CDR3 consists of 14 residues. V lost 5 bases and J 3 bases, leaving 11 bases between the germline ends. Germline assignment: CDR1 MDHEN and CDR2 SYDVKM. CDR3 DNA sequence: TGTGCCAGCAGTATTACAGGGATCAATCAGCCCCAGCATTTT. Encoded protein: CASSITGINQPQHF.

V usage is TRBV4-2 and J usage is TRBJ1-2, with 7 bases that match TRBD1. The CDR3 runs 18 residues. With 1 base clipped from V and 3 bases from J, the junction kept 14 bases outside the gene matches. Germline lookup yields CDR1 LGHNA and CDR2 YNFKEQ. The CDR3 is CASSQGDLGTEGDYGYTF. CDR3 nucleotide sequence: TGTGCCAGCAGCCAAGGGGACCTAGGGACAGAGGGAGACTATGGCTACACCTTC.

The chain links TRBV6-2 or TRBV6-3 to TRBJ2-5, with D perhaps matching TRBD2 (5 bases). The CDR3 runs 17 residues. Germline CDR1 MNHEY, CDR2 SVGEGT. V dropped 6 bases and J dropped 0 bases, with 20 bases sitting between them. The CDR3 spells CASSHPSGRRNQETQYF. CDR3 sequence (DNA): TGTGCCAGCAGCCATCCGTCGGGAAGGCGGAACCAAGAGACCCAGTACTTC.

This chain links TRBV28 with TRBJ2-1; 10 bases line up with TRBD2. V gave up 2 bases and J gave up 5 bases; unmatched junction bases: 9. CDR3 length: 17 amino acids. In germline, CDR1 is MDHEN, CDR2 SYDVKM. The CDR3 DNA follows: TGTGCCAGCAGTTTAGGGGCTAGCGGGAGTAGCGACAATGAGCAGTTCTTC. It specifies CASSLGASGSSDNEQFF.